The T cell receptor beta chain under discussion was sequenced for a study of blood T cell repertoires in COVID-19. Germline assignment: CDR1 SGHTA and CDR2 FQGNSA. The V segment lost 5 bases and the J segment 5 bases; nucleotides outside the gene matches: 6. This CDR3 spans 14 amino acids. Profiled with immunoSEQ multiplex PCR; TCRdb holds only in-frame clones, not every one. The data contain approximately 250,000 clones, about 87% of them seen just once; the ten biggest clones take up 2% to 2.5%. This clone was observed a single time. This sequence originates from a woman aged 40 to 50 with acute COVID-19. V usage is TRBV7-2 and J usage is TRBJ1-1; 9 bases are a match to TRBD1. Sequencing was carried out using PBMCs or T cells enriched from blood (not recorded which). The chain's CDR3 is CASSTGQGRTEAFF. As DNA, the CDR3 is TGTGCCAGCAGCACGGGACAGGGAAGGACTGAAGCTTTCTTT. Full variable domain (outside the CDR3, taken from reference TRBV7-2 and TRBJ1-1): GAGVSQSPSNKVTEKGKDVELRCDPISGHTALYWYRQSLGQGLEFLIYFQGNSAPDKSGLPSDRFSAERTGGSVSTLTIQRTQQEDSAVYLCASSTGQGRTEAFFGQGTRLTVV.